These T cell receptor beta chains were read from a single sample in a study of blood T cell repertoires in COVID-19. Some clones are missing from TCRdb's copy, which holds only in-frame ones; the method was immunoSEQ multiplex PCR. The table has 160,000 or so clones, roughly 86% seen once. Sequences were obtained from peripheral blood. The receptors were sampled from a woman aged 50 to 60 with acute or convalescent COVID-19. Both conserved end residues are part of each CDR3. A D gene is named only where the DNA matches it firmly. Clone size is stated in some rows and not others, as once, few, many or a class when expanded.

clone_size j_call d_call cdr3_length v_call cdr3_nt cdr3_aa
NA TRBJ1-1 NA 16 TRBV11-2 TGTGCCAGCAGCGAAAGGCCCCCTGACCTAGTCGCTGAAGCTTTCTTT CASSERPPDLVAEAFF
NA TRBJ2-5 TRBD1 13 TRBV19 TGTGCCAGTAGTATGGGACAGGAAGAGACCCAGTACTTC CASSMGQEETQYF
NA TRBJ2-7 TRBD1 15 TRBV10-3 TGTGCCATCAGTGAGTCGGAGACAGGGTACTACGAGCAGTACTTC CAISESETGYYEQYF
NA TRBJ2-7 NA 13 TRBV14 TGTGCCAGCAGCCAAGATCAAATCCACGAGCAGTACTTC CASSQDQIHEQYF
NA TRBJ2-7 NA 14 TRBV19 TGTGCCAGTAGTGTACAGGGAAGTATCTACGAGCAGTACTTC CASSVQGSIYEQYF
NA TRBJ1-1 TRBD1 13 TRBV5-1 TGCGCCAGCGGGATGACAGGGGACACTGAAGCTTTCTTT CASGMTGDTEAFF
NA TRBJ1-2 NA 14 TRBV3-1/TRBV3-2 TGTGCCAGCAGCCCCTTTATGGCATACTATGGCTACACCTTC CASSPFMAYYGYTF
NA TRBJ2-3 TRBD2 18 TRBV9 TGTGCCAGCAGCGTAACCGCTAGCGGACCGGTGGGCACAGATACGCAGTATTTT CASSVTASGPVGTDTQYF
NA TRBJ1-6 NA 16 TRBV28 TGTGCCAGCAGTTTGGGCGTGGGGGGGTCAAATTCACCCCTCCACTTT CASSLGVGGSNSPLHF
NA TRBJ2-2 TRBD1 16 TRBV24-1 TGTGCCACCAGTGATTCGGACAGGACGAACACCGGGGAGCTGTTTTTT CATSDSDRTNTGELFF
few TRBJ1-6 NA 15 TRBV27 TGTGCCAGCAGTCCCGCAGGGACTCTTGGTTCACCCCTCCACTTT CASSPAGTLGSPLHF